These 31 T cell receptor beta chains were sequenced from one sample in a study of blood T cells in healthy people across ages. Then a second PCR, running roughly 7 to 11 cycles, was carried out with a sample-barcoded 5' primer and a J-beta primer mix. TCRdb re-analysed the 5' RACE reads in MiXCR, keeping a single row per CDR3 protein. The data hold 1.5 million to 1.9 million distinct CDR3 sequences, with approximately 42% observed a single time. Material: blood. Receptors were obtained from a woman under 30 in good health.

The chain employs TRBV11-2 and TRBJ1-2, with D uncertain. Deletions cut 6 bases from V and 8 bases from J, with 13 bases between. The CDR3 extends over 12 amino acids. Per the germline V gene, CDR1 is SGHAT and CDR2 is FQNNGV. The CDR3 DNA sequence: TGTGCCAGCAGTTTGAGCCAGCGGGGCTACACCTTC. Amino acids: CASSLSQRGYTF.

The sample holds a few counts of this clonotype. This chain uses TRBV12-3 or TRBV12-4 with TRBJ1-1, with D perhaps matching TRBD1 (5 bases). This CDR3 is 14 amino acids long. The V and J ends lost 5 bases and 0 bases respectively, with 10 bases between them. In DNA, the CDR3 is TGTGCCAGCAGTGCCGGGACGGTGAACACTGAAGCTTTCTTT. Translated: CASSAGTVNTEAFF.

This chain joins TRBV6-2 or TRBV6-3 and TRBJ2-7; 7 nucleotides align to TRBD1. Per the germline V gene, CDR1 is MNHEY and CDR2 is SVGEGT. CDR3 length: 12 residues. Losses at the gene ends were 6 bases for V and 4 bases for J; bases not matched to a gene: 3. CDR3 residues: CASRWTGYEQYF. CDR3 coding DNA: TGTGCCAGCAGGTGGACAGGATACGAGCAGTACTTC.

J is TRBJ1-6 and V is TRBV7-9, with 8 bases aligning to TRBD1. V dropped 5 bases and J dropped 7; count of bases not matched to a gene: 7. CDR3 length: 15 amino acids. Per the germline V gene, CDR1 is SEHNR and CDR2 is FQNEAQ (reference sequence). CDR3 DNA sequence: TGTGCCAGCAGCGCGCCGACAGGGGCCAATTCACCCCTCCACTTT. Residues: CASSAPTGANSPLHF.

This clonotype has only a few counts. The chain links TRBV6-4 to TRBJ2-7; D is possibly TRBD2 (6 bases). Trimming pared 10 bases from V and 3 bases from J, leaving 10 bases between. Germline values: CDR1 MRHNA, CDR2 SNTAGT. This CDR3 region has 11 residues. The CDR3 bases are TGTGCCATCCCGGGACTCTACGAGCAGTACTTC. This translates into CAIPGLYEQYF.

This clonotype has a handful of counts. The chain combines TRBV7-2 with TRBJ2-1; 8 nucleotides align to TRBD1. This CDR3 has 14 residues. Losses at the gene ends were 2 bases for V and 9 bases for J; bases not matched to a gene: 6. CDR1 SGHTA and CDR2 FQGNSA come from the germline V gene. CDR3 nucleotide sequence: TGTGCCAGCAGCTTAAACAGGGGGGTGACTGAGCAGTTCTTC. Protein product: CASSLNRGVTEQFF.

The chain employs TRBV20-1 and TRBJ2-3; 8 nucleotides match TRBD1. V lost 3 bases and J lost 6; bases outside the gene matches: 11. Germline V lookup: CDR1 DFQATT, CDR2 SNEGSKA (reference sequence). This CDR3 is 15 amino acids long. The DNA for the CDR3 is TGCAGTGCTAGGGACAGGGCGCTTATCCGCGATACGCAGTATTTT. Encoded protein: CSARDRALIRDTQYF.

This clonotype was picked up a small number of times. The chain is built from TRBV20-1 and TRBJ2-1; possibly TRBD2 for D (6 bases). V lost 0 bases and J lost 6, with 12 bases in between. The CDR3 runs 14 residues. The germline V gene encodes CDR1 DFQATT and CDR2 SNEGSKA (reference sequence). The CDR3 here is CSARDRVAANEQFF. In DNA, the CDR3 is TGCAGTGCTAGAGATCGAGTAGCGGCCAATGAGCAGTTCTTC.

The chain links TRBV3-1 to TRBJ2-1, with D perhaps TRBD1 (6 bases). V lost 7 bases and J lost 7, with 14 bases in between. The CDR3 contains 13 residues. Germline V gene lookup returns CDR1 LGHDT and CDR2 YNNKEL (reference sequence). The CDR3 spells CASMVQGGNEQFF. DNA of the CDR3: TGTGCCAGCATGGTACAGGGTGGGAATGAGCAGTTCTTC.

This rearrangement joins TRBV28 to TRBJ2-7, with D perhaps assigned TRBD1 or TRBD2 (5 bases each). The DNA end is more similar to TRBJ2-5, so the J call may be wrong. This CDR3 spans 14 amino acids. Per germline, CDR1 MDHEN and CDR2 SYDVKM. The CDR3 protein is CASKGTSPPETQYF. In DNA, the CDR3 is TGTGCCAGCAAAGGGACCTCCCCGCCAGAGACCCAGTACTTC.

With respect to this clonotype: This may arise from a read error, as a much more abundant clone is one base away. This chain uses TRBV29-1 with TRBJ2-7; D unclear. The CDR3 length is 14 residues. V was trimmed by 5 bases and J by 0 bases, leaving 14 bases between them. The V gene's germline CDR1 is SQVTM and CDR2 ANQGSEA. The CDR3 coding sequence is TGCAGCGTTCCCTTGCCGCACAGCTCCTACGAGCAGTACTTC. Protein: CSVPLPHSSYEQYF.

J is TRBJ2-4 and V is TRBV18; perhaps TRBD1 as D (5 bases). The DNA end is more similar to TRBJ2-7, so the J call may be wrong. Germline-derived CDR1 and CDR2 are KGHSH and LQKENI. CDR3 length equals 15 residues. DNA of the CDR3: TGTGCCAGCTCACCCCAGGGCCAGACTCGGTACGAGCAGTACTTC. Translating it yields CASSPQGQTRYEQYF.

The V gene is TRBV27, the J gene TRBJ2-1, with D possibly being TRBD1 or TRBD2 (5 bases each). Germline V lookup: CDR1 MNHEY, CDR2 SMNVEV (reference sequence). The CDR3 has 16 residues. V was shortened by 5 bases and J by 2 bases, with 16 bases between the two germline ends. CDR3 in DNA: TGTGCCAGCAGTCCCAAACGGGGCGGCCCCTACAATGAGCAGTTCTTC. Its protein product is CASSPKRGGPYNEQFF.

This chain uses TRBV5-1 with TRBJ2-4; 9 bases are shared with TRBD1. The J call may be faulty, since TRBJ2-7 better matches the DNA end. The germline V gene has CDR1 SGHRS and CDR2 YFSETQ. This CDR3 has 19 residues. The CDR3 DNA reads TGCGCCAGCAGCTTCCGGACAGGGGATCAATCGTTCCGAACTTACGAGCAGTACTTC. It yields the protein CASSFRTGDQSFRTYEQYF.

This chain joins TRBV20-1 and TRBJ2-1; 9 nucleotides agree with TRBD2. J was trimmed by 0 bases and V by 3 bases; bases with no gene match: 6. Germline V gene lookup returns CDR1 DFQATT and CDR2 SNEGSKA (reference sequence). This CDR3 comprises 16 residues. Written as DNA, the CDR3 is TGCAGTGCTAGTAGCGGGGGCCACTACTCCTACAATGAGCAGTTCTTC. As protein: CSASSGGHYSYNEQFF.

This chain joins TRBV13 and TRBJ1-2, with 12 bases lining up with TRBD1. Germline assignment: CDR1 PRHDT and CDR2 FYEKMQ (reference sequence). The V segment lost 7 bases and the J segment 4 bases; nucleotides outside the gene matches: 13. The CDR3 spans 17 residues. CDR3 sequence reads: CASTVWDRGRRGYGYTF. CDR3 DNA: TGTGCCAGCACTGTTTGGGACAGGGGGCGCCGCGGCTATGGCTACACCTTC.

This clonotype was found a few times. This chain links TRBV20-1 with TRBJ1-5; no reliable D call. Between the trimmed V and J ends, which lost 3 bases and 2 bases, there was a span of 11 bases. Germline assignment: CDR1 DFQATT and CDR2 SNEGSKA (reference sequence). The CDR3 runs to 14 residues. CDR3 region: CSARYGSGNQPQHF. CDR3 sequence (DNA): TGCAGTGCTAGGTACGGATCGGGCAATCAGCCCCAGCATTTT.

The chain uses TRBV29-1 and TRBJ2-3, with TRBD1 matching over 7 bases. This CDR3 is built from 13 residues. J lost 6 bases, V lost 6 bases, and 9 bases had no gene match. CDR1 and CDR2 from the germline V gene are SQVTM and ANQGSEA. CDR3 nucleotides: TGCAGCGTAAAACGGACAGGCGGTGATACGCAGTATTTT. This codes for CSVKRTGGDTQYF.

DNA for the CDR3: TGTGCCAGCCAAGGGACGGCGGGAAATAATTCACCCCTCCACTTT. It is translated as CASQGTAGNNSPLHF. The chain has TRBV7-9 and TRBJ1-6, with D possibly TRBD1 on 5 matching bases. CDR3 size: 15 residues. Looked up from germline, CDR1 is SEHNR and CDR2 is FQNEAQ (reference sequence). V lost 8 bases, J lost 5 bases, and 16 bases lay in between.

This chain uses TRBV5-1 with TRBJ2-2; TRBD1 matches 8 bases. Trimming removed 4 bases from V and 3 bases from J; junction bases left unmatched: 2. Germline CDR1 is SGHRS and CDR2 is YFSETQ. The CDR3 runs 14 residues. This CDR3 reads CASSKDRDTGELFF. CDR3 in DNA: TGCGCCAGCAGCAAGGACAGGGACACCGGGGAGCTGTTTTTT.

V usage is TRBV5-1 and J usage is TRBJ2-7, with 7 bases lining up with TRBD1. The junction had 7 bases not matched to a gene; V was cut back by 0 bases and J by 1 base. The CDR3 length is 16 residues. CDR1 is SGHRS, CDR2 YFSETQ, per germline. The CDR3 region has the DNA TGCGCCAGCAGCTTGGTTACTCGGGACAGATCCTACGAGCAGTACTTC. Amino acid sequence: CASSLVTRDRSYEQYF.

This clonotype was counted a few times. The chain links TRBV6-1 to TRBJ2-1; no definite D call. CDR1 is MNHNS, CDR2 SASEGT, per germline. This CDR3 has 14 residues. The V gene lost 6 bases and the J gene lost 8 bases, with 17 bases spanning the gap. CDR3 DNA sequence: TGTGCCAGCAGAAAAAGCGAACTCTGGCATGAGCAGTTCTTC. It translates to CASRKSELWHEQFF.

At least ten counts were recorded for this clonotype. The CDR3 coding sequence is TGTGCCAGCAGCCAAGGGACCCGTCCCTACAATGAGCAGTTCTTC. Translated: CASSQGTRPYNEQFF. The chain joins TRBV3-1 to TRBJ2-1; no clear D. The length of the CDR3 is 15 residues. The germline V and J ends were trimmed by 1 base and 2 bases, with 9 bases remaining between them. Per the germline V gene, CDR1 is LGHDT and CDR2 is YNNKEL (reference sequence).

Details on this clonotype: Because it lacks the conserved phenylalanine or tryptophan at the end, this CDR3 is likely a read error. It is unclear where the CDR3 begins or ends on the DNA, so no DNA is shown, and the CDR3 is as TCRdb lists it. The chain uses TRBV10-3 and TRBJ1-2; the table's TRBD1 call for D was not verified on the DNA. Inclusive of both ends, the CDR3 amounts to 16 amino acids. Germline V gene data show CDR1 as ENHRY and CDR2 as SYGVKD. CDR3 residues: CAISESRQGGQGGFTS.

The chain joins TRBV3-1 to TRBJ1-2, with D tentatively TRBD1 (6 bases). CDR1 LGHDT and CDR2 YNNKEL come from the germline V gene (reference sequence). V shed 0 bases and J shed 10 bases, with 21 bases lying between them. There are 16 residues in the CDR3. CDR3 protein: CASSQEGFRGDPDYTF. The CDR3 nucleotides read TGTGCCAGCAGCCAAGAAGGATTCAGGGGCGACCCGGACTACACCTTC.

The rearrangement uses TRBV6-2 or TRBV6-3 and TRBJ1-1, with D unresolved. Germline V gene sequence: CDR1 MNHEY, CDR2 SVGEGT. V lost 1 base and J lost 7, with 7 bases in between. This CDR3 has 12 residues. The CDR3 DNA reads as TGTGCCAGCAGTTACTTCGTCAGTGAAGCTTTCTTT. Amino acid sequence: CASSYFVSEAFF.

The chain combines TRBV20-1 with TRBJ2-5, with 7 bases lining up with TRBD1. The J call could be wrong; TRBJ2-7 is a better fit for the DNA end. CDR1 is DFQATT, CDR2 SNEGSKA, per germline (reference sequence). The CDR3 totals 14 residues. Here the CDR3 DNA reads TGCAGTGCTAGAGAGGAGACAGGGCGATACGAGCAGTACTTC. Amino acids: CSAREETGRYEQYF.

This clonotype has a single count. The V and J genes are TRBV29-1 and TRBJ1-2; no reliable D call. The CDR3 is 13 residues long. The ends were cut back, 4 bases at V and 3 bases at J, with 12 bases in the middle. CDR1 is SQVTM and CDR2 is ANQGSEA in the germline V gene. This CDR3 is CSVGEGGDYGYTF. CDR3 sequence (DNA): TGCAGCGTTGGCGAGGGAGGTGACTATGGCTACACCTTC. Looking up the rest from reference TRBV29-1 and TRBJ1-2 gives the full variable domain: SAVISQKPSRDICQRGTSLTIQCQVDSQVTMMFWYRQQPGQSLTLIATANQGSEATYESGFVIDKFPISRPNLTFSTLTVSNMSPEDSSIYLCSVGEGGDYGYTFGSGTRLTVV.

V is TRBV4-3 and J is TRBJ2-7; D is unclear. V was cut by 3 bases and J by 7 bases, with 19 bases left in between. CDR3 size: 15 residues. Germline loops: CDR1 LGHNA, CDR2 YSLEER. The CDR3 here is CASSQETSSYNEQYF. The DNA for the CDR3 is TGCGCCAGCAGCCAGGAAACCTCCTCCTACAATGAGCAGTACTTC.

This chain links TRBV2 with TRBJ1-4; D is unresolved. CDR3 length: 12 amino acids. Trimming pared 2 bases from V and 10 bases from J, leaving 8 bases between. Germline CDR1 reads SNHLY; CDR2 reads FYNNEI. The CDR3 DNA reads TGTGCCAGCAGTGAACAGAGGAGAAAACTGTTTTTT. Translating it yields CASSEQRRKLFF.

This clonotype was observed once. The chain couples TRBV5-1 to TRBJ2-7; 9 nucleotides agree with TRBD2. Per germline, CDR1 SGHRS and CDR2 YFSETQ. Trimming took 4 bases from V and 3 from J; bases not matched to a gene: 5. The CDR3 loop spans 14 amino acids. Here the CDR3 DNA reads TGCGCCAGCAGCAAGACTAGCGGAAACTACGAGCAGTACTTC. Its protein is CASSKTSGNYEQYF.